This T cell receptor (beta chain) was identified in a study of blood T cell repertoires in COVID-19. Study at large: COVID-19 samples, acute and convalescent, were from the United States, Italy and Spain. Nucleic acid was either cDNA or gDNA, and it came from T cells, B-cell-depleted T cells, or PBMCs.

V shed 2 bases and J shed 4 bases, with 3 bases lying between them. Per germline, CDR1 SGDLS and CDR2 YYNGEE. The CDR3 is made up of 11 amino acids. Authors' processing steps: For nucleated cells, counts were estimated from reference gene primer amplification. This table comes from immunoSEQ multiplex PCR, and its TCRdb copy is limited to in-frame clones, with some not included. V, J and clone size are taken as reported in that table, and D and trimming were inferred from the DNA itself. Altogether fewer than 200,000 clones are present, around 74% being singletons, with the ten largest covering around 3.5%.

V gene TRBV9 combines with J gene TRBJ2-5, with D unclear. The source is an elderly woman with acute or convalescent COVID-19. The sequenced sample consisted of peripheral blood. CDR3 bases: TGTGCCAGCAGCGTCTTAGAGACCCAGTACTTC. It translates to CASSVLETQYF.